This T cell receptor (beta chain) comes out of a study of Ad26.COV2.S vaccination and SARS-CoV-2 variants. Libraries were prepared by immunoSEQ multiplex PCR; TCRdb keeps only in-frame clonotypes and omits some of them. The sample lists about 680,000 clones, around 92% seen once, with over 1.3% in the top ten. Treatment reported: some 19 received Ad26.COV2.S at low or high dose, single or two shots; roughly five received placebo; per-sample allocation not given. After the first vaccine or placebo injection, samples were drawn on day 63. Donation was by an adult aged 18-55 years who was in Boston. Spike of the Wuhan-strain SARS-CoV-2 was expressed by an Ad26 vector, which formed the vaccine. CDR3 length: 15 residues. Germline CDR1 reads LNHDA; CDR2 reads SQIVND (reference sequence). The germline V and J ends were trimmed by 5 bases and 2 bases, with 13 bases remaining between them.

This TCR derives from a person between 18 and 65 years old who received the Ad26.COV2.S COVID-19 vaccine or a placebo. Material: peripheral blood, obtained in a trial of Ad26.COV2.S vaccine versus placebo. The chain has TRBV19 and TRBJ1-3; D ambiguous. CDR3 in DNA: TGTGCCAGTAGTGACGGGCTGGAGGCTGGAAACACCATATATTTT. It yields the protein CASSDGLEAGNTIYF.